This T cell receptor (beta chain) comes out of a study of T cells in Graves' hyperthyroidism and ophthalmopathy. Study results and limitations: Among clonotypes expanded in thyroid above 0.001, most were also found in blood.

Germline values: CDR1 KGHDR, CDR2 SFDVKD. This CDR3 contains 14 residues. V shed 0 bases and J shed 1 base, with 5 bases lying between them. Graves' hyperthyroidism is called stable when ophthalmopathy does not progress within 18 months. Patients were excluded because of uncontrolled infection, other autoimmune disease, pregnancy or lactation. Cells are PBMCs isolated from about 10 ml of fresh blood. As regards this clonotype: The target antigen is unknown.

The CDR3 regions of TCR beta were amplified from RNA transcripts. HTBI primers were the set used in a first-round RT-PCR of the TCR CDR3. TCRdb reprocessed the multiplex PCR reads via MiXCR and lists one record per CDR3 protein. The sample records over 700,000 distinct CDR3 sequences, over 35% being singletons. The clonotype comes from a man between 18 and 29 years old with Graves' hyperthyroidism. This chain connects TRBV24-1 to TRBJ1-1; no definite D call. Sequencing was carried out using blood. The CDR3 loop reads CATSDLMENTEAFF. For the CDR3, the DNA is TGTGCCACCAGTGATTTGATGGAGAACACTGAAGCTTTCTTT.